This T cell receptor (beta chain) was captured in a study of blood T cell repertoires in COVID-19. Using immunoSEQ multiplex PCR, the repertoire was profiled, and TCRdb retains in-frame clones only, with some absent. Found here are more than 150,000 clones, around nine tenths of them singletons; the top ten hold roughly 2%. The CDR3 contains 12 residues. CDR1 and CDR2 from the germline V gene are LGHDT and YNNKEL (reference sequence). Trimming removed 6 bases from V and 6 bases from J, with 11 bases in between. This chain connects TRBV3-1 (or the pseudogene TRBV3-2) to TRBJ1-2, with D possibly matching TRBD1 (6 bases). Sequencing used peripheral blood. This TCR was sampled from a man aged 65 to 85 with active or convalescent COVID-19. The CDR3 DNA reads TGTGCCAGCAGGAACTACAGGGATGGCTACACCTTC. Its protein product is CASRNYRDGYTF.